The 2 T cell receptor beta chains reported below all come from one sample, sequenced in a study of T cells in Graves' hyperthyroidism and ophthalmopathy. Using RNA transcripts as the source, TCR beta CDR3 regions were amplified. The study used the HTBI primer set for a first-round RT-PCR of the TCR CDR3. Each CDR3 protein is one row after TCRdb ran MiXCR on the multiplex PCR reads. The profile shows 340,000 or so distinct CDR3 sequences, around 23% of them singletons. Sequenced material: blood. The origin of the receptors is a woman aged 50 to 60 with Graves' hyperthyroidism.

There are many counts of this clonotype. The V call is TRBV7-9, the J call TRBJ2-1; TRBD2 might be the D (5 bases). Germline V gene sequence: CDR1 SEHNR, CDR2 FQNEAQ (reference sequence). There are 15 residues in the CDR3. V dropped 2 bases and J dropped 0 bases, with 8 bases sitting between them. The CDR3 sequence is CASSLTGISYNEQFF. CDR3 sequence (DNA): TGTGCCAGCAGCTTAACCGGGATCTCCTACAATGAGCAGTTCTTC.

The sample holds a few counts of this clonotype. This rearrangement joins TRBV6-9 to TRBJ2-5; TRBD2 matches 8 bases. The J segment lost 5 bases and the V segment lost 3 bases, leaving 2 bases of the junction unmatched. The CDR3 runs 13 residues. Germline V lookup: CDR1 MNHGY, CDR2 SVAAGI. CDR3 DNA sequence: TGTGCCAGCAGTTACGGGGGGGGTGAGACCCAGTACTTC. Protein: CASSYGGGETQYF.